Listed below are T cell receptor beta chains from one sample, sequenced in a study of blood T cells in healthy people across ages. One entry per CDR3 protein results from TCRdb running MiXCR on the 5' RACE reads. Of some 710,000 distinct CDR3 sequences listed, 22% were seen once; the top ten hold about 20%. The sequencing sample was made of blood. These receptors all come from a man in his sixties or seventies in good health. CDR3s leave out the opening cysteine and the closing phenylalanine or tryptophan. The D gene is left open where the match is weak.

d_call v_call cdr3_aa
TRBD1 TRBV20-1 SASRQGAMTGYT
. TRBV6-5 ASSPQY
. TRBV29-1 SSSLGSTYGYT
. TRBV20-1 SATERAAARTQY
TRBD1 TRBV18 ASSPPDRVTEAF
. TRBV6-5 ASRLNRRWGAKNIQY
TRBD1 TRBV28 ASSLSQGASQETQY
. TRBV7-2 ASSLTPTISTEAF
TRBD1 TRBV2 ASSAGTGVGGYT
TRBD2 TRBV7-2 ASSLASGIYNEQF
TRBD2 TRBV7-2 ASSLMAGLAGGPGSYNEQF